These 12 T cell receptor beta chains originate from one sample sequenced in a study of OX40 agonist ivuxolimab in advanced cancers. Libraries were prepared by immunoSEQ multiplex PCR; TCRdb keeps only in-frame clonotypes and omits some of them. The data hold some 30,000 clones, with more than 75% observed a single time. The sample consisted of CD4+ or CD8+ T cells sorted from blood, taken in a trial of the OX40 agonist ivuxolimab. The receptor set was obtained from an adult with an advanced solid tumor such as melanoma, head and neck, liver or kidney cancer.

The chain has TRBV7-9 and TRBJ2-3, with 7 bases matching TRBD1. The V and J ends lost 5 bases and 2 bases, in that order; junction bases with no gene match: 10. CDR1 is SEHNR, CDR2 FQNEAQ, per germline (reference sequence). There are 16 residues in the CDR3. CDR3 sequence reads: CASSPGTETTTDTQYF. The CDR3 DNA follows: TGTGCCAGCAGCCCTGGGACAGAGACCACCACAGATACGCAGTATTTT.

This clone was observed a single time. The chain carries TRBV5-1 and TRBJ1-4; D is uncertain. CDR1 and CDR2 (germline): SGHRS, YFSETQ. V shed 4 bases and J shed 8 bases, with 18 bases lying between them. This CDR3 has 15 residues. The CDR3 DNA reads TGCGCCAGCAGCCCAACCGGGGTTTACCCAGAAAAACTGTTTTTT. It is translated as CASSPTGVYPEKLFF.

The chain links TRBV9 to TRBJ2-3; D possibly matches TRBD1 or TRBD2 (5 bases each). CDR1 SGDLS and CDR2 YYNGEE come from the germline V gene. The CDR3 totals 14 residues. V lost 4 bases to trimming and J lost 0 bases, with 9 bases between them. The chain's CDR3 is CASSSWGSTDTQYF. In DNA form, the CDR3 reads TGTGCCAGCAGCTCGTGGGGGAGCACAGATACGCAGTATTTT.

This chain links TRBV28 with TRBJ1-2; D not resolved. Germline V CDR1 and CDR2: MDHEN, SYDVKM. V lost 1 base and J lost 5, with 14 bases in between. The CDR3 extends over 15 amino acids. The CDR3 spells CASSLYGERAYGYTF. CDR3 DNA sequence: TGTGCCAGCAGTTTATATGGGGAGAGAGCGTATGGCTACACCTTC.

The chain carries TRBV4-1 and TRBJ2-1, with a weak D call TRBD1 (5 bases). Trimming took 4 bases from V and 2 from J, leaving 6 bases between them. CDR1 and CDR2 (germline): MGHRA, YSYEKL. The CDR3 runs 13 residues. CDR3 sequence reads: CASSPGTYNEQFF. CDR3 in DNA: TGCGCCAGCAGCCCAGGGACCTACAATGAGCAGTTCTTC.

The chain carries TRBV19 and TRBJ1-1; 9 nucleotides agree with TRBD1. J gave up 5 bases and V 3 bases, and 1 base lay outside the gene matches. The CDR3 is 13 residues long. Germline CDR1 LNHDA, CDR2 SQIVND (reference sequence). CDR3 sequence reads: CASSMTGGTEAFF. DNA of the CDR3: TGTGCCAGTAGTATGACAGGGGGGACTGAAGCTTTCTTT.

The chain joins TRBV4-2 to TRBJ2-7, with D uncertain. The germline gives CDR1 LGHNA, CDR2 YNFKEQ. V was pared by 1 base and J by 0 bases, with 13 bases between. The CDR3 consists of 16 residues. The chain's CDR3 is CASSQARPGPSYEQYF. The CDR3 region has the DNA TGTGCCAGCAGCCAAGCTAGACCGGGTCCCTCCTACGAGCAGTACTTC.

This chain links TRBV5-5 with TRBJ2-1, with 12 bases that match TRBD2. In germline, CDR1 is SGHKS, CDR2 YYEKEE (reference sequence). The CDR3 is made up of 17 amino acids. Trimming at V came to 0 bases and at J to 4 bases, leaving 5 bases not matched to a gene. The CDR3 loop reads CASSLGLAGGLYNEQFF. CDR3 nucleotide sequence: TGTGCCAGCAGCTTGGGTCTAGCGGGAGGGTTATACAATGAGCAGTTCTTC.

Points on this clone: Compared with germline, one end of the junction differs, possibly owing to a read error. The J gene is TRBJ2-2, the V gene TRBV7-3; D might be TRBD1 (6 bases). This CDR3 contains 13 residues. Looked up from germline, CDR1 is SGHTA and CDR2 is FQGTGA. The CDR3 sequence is CASSSTGPGKLFF. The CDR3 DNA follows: TGTGCCAGCAGCTCCACAGGGCCCGGGAAGCTGTTTTTT.

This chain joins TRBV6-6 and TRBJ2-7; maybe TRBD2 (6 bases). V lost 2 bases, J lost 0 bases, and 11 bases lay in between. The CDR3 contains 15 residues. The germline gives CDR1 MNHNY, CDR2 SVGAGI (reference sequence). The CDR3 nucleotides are TGTGCCAGCAGTTACCTTAGCGGACGCTCCTACGAGCAGTACTTC. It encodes CASSYLSGRSYEQYF.

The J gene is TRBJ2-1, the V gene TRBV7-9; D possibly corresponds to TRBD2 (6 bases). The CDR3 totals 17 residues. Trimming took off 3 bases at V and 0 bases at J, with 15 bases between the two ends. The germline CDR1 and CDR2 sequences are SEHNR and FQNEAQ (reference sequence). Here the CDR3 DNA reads TGTGCCAGCAGCTTGTTTGTGGTAGCGGCCTCCTACAATGAGCAGTTCTTC. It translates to CASSLFVVAASYNEQFF.

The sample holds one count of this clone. CDR3 loop: CASSQDRGSGNTIYF. The CDR3 nucleotides read TGCGCCAGCAGCCAAGATCGAGGCTCTGGAAACACCATATATTTT. The chain carries TRBV4-1 and TRBJ1-3; D unresolved. Germline V gives CDR1 MGHRA, CDR2 YSYEKL. V lost 0 bases, J lost 0 bases, and 6 bases lay in between. The length of the CDR3 is 15 residues.